A selection of T cell receptor beta chains follows, all from one sample in a study of Graves' ophthalmopathy and Graves' hyperthyroidism. One entry per CDR3 protein, called by TCRdb with MiXCR from the multiplex PCR reads. The repertoire holds fewer than 400,000 distinct CDR3 sequences, 15% to 20% seen once, with roughly 1.4% in the top ten. The sample was peripheral blood. These receptors all stem from a woman between 18 and 30 years old with Graves' ophthalmopathy. Both conserved end residues are part of each CDR3. The D gene is left open where the match is weak. For some rows the clone size is stated as once, few or many, or as a class when expanded; others skip it.

abundance	v_gene	j_gene	d_gene	CDR3nt	CDR3aa
many	TRBV13	TRBJ2-7	-	TGTGCCAGCAGCTTTCGTAGTGGGGGCTCCTACGAGCAGTACTTC	CASSFRSGGSYEQYF
many	TRBV29-1	TRBJ2-5	-	TGCAGCGTTGACCCGACACTCCAAGAGACCCAGTACTTC	CSVDPTLQETQYF
many	TRBV28	TRBJ2-7	TRBD1	TGTGCCAGCAGTTTTGCCCCGGGACAGGGGGCCTACGAGCAGTACTTC	CASSFAPGQGAYEQYF
-	TRBV11-2	TRBJ1-1	-	TGTGCCAGCAGCCCCCACGGAGGGTCGGCGCTACGACACACTGAAGCTTTCTTT	CASSPHGGSALRHTEAFF
many	TRBV27	TRBJ2-2	-	TGTGCCAGCAGCATCCCAGGGGTTACAAACACCGGGGAGCTGTTTTTT	CASSIPGVTNTGELFF
once	TRBV6-9	TRBJ1-5	-	TGTGCCAGCAGTATATTCCCTCAAGTGACAGAGGAGGTCTATAGCATTCAGCCCCAGCATTTT	CASSIFPQVTEEVYSIQPQHF
many	TRBV4-3	TRBJ2-6	-	TGCGCCAGCAGCCATGTCTCTGGGGCCAACGTCCTGACTTTC	CASSHVSGANVLTF
many	TRBV5-1	TRBJ2-7	TRBD1	TGCGCCAGCAGCCGGACAGGGAATACCAACGAGCAGTACTTC	CASSRTGNTNEQYF
many	TRBV28	TRBJ1-1	-	TGTGCCAGCAGTTCCGGGGGCCGGAACACTGAAGCTTTCTTT	CASSSGGRNTEAFF
many	TRBV7-2	TRBJ1-1	-	TGTGCCAGCAGCCCCCAGCTGAACACTGAAGCTTTCTTT	CASSPQLNTEAFF
many	TRBV27	TRBJ1-1	-	TGTGCCCCCTGTCCACCGGAAGCTTTCTTT	CAPCPPEAFF
-	TRBV29-1	TRBJ1-3	-	TGCAGCGTTGAAGTGAGGGGAAACACCATATATTTT	CSVEVRGNTIYF
many	TRBV7-2	TRBJ1-3	TRBD1	TGTGCCAGCAGCAGGGGGCACGGAAACACCATATATTTT	CASSRGHGNTIYF
many	TRBV19	TRBJ2-7	-	TGTGCCAGTAGTACCGTGGGGACAATCGAGCAGTACTTC	CASSTVGTIEQYF
many	TRBV6-5	TRBJ2-7	-	TGTGCCAGCAGTTACGCGTGGGGGACCTACGAGCAGTACTTC	CASSYAWGTYEQYF
many	TRBV7-2	TRBJ2-7	TRBD2	TGTGCCAGCAGCTTTACTAGCGGGCATGCCTACGAGCAGTACTTC	CASSFTSGHAYEQYF
many	TRBV28	TRBJ2-7	-	TGTGCCAGCAGGGCGACGGGGAACCGTTACGAGCAGTACTTC	CASRATGNRYEQYF
many	TRBV9	TRBJ2-2	TRBD1	TGTGCCAGCAGCGTAGCCCTCCGACAGGGGCGAAACACCGGGGAGCTGTTTTTT	CASSVALRQGRNTGELFF
many	TRBV9	TRBJ2-7	TRBD1	TGTGCCAGCAACCTACCGGGACAGGGGCTAGCGGAGACCGTGGTTAAGTACTTC	CASNLPGQGLAETVVKYF
many	TRBV15	TRBJ2-7	TRBD1	TGTGCCACCAGCAGAGGGGGAGACAGGGGGTTCTACGAGCAGTACTTC	CATSRGGDRGFYEQYF
many	TRBV24-1	TRBJ2-5	-	TGTGCCACCAGTGATCCCCAGAACCAAGAGACCCAGTACTTC	CATSDPQNQETQYF
many	TRBV6-2/TRBV6-3	TRBJ2-5	-	TGTGCCAGCAGTTCTACCTCCCAAGAGACCCAGTACTTC	CASSSTSQETQYF
-	TRBV29-1	TRBJ2-7	TRBD1	TGCAGCGTCGCCTCGAGGGACAGGGGGCCCTACGAGCAGTACTTC	CSVASRDRGPYEQYF
many	TRBV30	TRBJ2-7	TRBD2	TGTGCCTGGAGTTTTTTCGGGGGGGCTAGCGGGCCCTACGAGCAGTACTTC	CAWSFFGGASGPYEQYF
many	TRBV6-6	TRBJ2-7	-	TGTGCCAGCAGTTACCCGACCATGGGCGGCACGGGCCCATACTCCTACGAGCAGTACTTC	CASSYPTMGGTGPYSYEQYF
many	TRBV6-2/TRBV6-3	TRBJ1-1	TRBD1	TGTGCCAGCAGCTACGGACAGGGTCGGTACACTGAAGCTTTCTTT	CASSYGQGRYTEAFF
many	TRBV7-2	TRBJ1-2	-	TGTGCCAGCAGACTCGGAACCGGGGGCATTGGCTACACCTTC	CASRLGTGGIGYTF
many	TRBV27	TRBJ1-5	-	TGTGCCAGCAGTTTATCGGCAGGGGAACCCCAGCATTTT	CASSLSAGEPQHF
many	TRBV19	TRBJ1-5	-	TGTGCCAGTAGTATATCGTCGCAGGGAATGGGATTACAGCCCCAGCATTTT	CASSISSQGMGLQPQHF
few	TRBV6-1	TRBJ1-2	TRBD1	TGTGCCAGCAGAGAGCAGGGGGTTAGTGGCTACACCTTC	CASREQGVSGYTF